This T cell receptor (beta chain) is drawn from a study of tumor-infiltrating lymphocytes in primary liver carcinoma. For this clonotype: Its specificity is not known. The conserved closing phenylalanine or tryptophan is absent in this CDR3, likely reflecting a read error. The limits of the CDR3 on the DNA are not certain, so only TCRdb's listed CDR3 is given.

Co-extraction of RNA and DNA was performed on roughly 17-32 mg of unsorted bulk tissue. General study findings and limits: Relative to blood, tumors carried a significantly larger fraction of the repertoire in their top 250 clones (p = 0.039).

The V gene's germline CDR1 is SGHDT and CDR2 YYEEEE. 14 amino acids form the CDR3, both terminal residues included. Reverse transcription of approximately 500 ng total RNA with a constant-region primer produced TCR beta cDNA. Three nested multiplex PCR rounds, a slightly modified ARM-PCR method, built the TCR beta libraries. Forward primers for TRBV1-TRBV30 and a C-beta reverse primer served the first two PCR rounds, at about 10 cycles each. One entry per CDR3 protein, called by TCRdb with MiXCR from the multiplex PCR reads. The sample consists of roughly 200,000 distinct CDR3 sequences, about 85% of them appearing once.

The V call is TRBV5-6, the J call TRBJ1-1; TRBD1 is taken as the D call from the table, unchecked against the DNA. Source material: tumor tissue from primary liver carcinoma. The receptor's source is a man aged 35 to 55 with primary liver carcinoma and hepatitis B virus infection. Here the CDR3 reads CASSLGDRVTEVFL.